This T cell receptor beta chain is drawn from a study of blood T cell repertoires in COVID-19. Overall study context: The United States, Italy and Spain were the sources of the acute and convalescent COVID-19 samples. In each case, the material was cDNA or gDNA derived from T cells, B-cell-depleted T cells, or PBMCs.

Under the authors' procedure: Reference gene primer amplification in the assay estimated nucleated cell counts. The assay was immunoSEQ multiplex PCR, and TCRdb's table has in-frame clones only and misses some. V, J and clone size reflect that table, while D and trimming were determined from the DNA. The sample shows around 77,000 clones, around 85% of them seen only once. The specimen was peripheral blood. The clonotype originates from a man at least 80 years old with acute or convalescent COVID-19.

CDR3 in amino acids: CASSLDLGTGEFQYF. The CDR3 nucleotides are TGTGCCAGCAGTTTGGACCTGGGGACAGGTGAATTCCAGTACTTC. V usage is TRBV28 and J usage is TRBJ2-7; 8 nucleotides agree with TRBD1. Germline V lookup: CDR1 MDHEN, CDR2 SYDVKM. The length of the CDR3 is 15 residues. V was clipped by 3 bases and J by 10 bases; unmatched bases: 14.